The source of this T cell receptor (beta chain) is a study of blood T cell repertoires in COVID-19. Overall study: Spain, Italy and the United States supplied samples that represented acute and convalescent COVID-19.

The V and J ends lost 1 base and 7 bases respectively, with 15 bases between them. This CDR3 has 15 residues. Germline loops: CDR1 SGHRS, CDR2 YFSETQ. In the source study's methods: It was from reference gene primer amplification that nucleated cell counts were estimated. Only in-frame clones appear in the TCRdb table, and some are missing; sequencing was by immunoSEQ multiplex PCR. That table supplies the V and J calls and clone size; D and trimming were determined from the DNA. Counted here are roughly 70,000 clones, around nine tenths occurring once; the ten biggest clones make up 1.4% to 1.5%. This clonotype was sampled from a man between 60 and 75 years old with acute or convalescent COVID-19. Sequences were obtained from peripheral blood. V usage is TRBV5-1 and J usage is TRBJ2-1; no firm D call. The CDR3 spells CASSLSSNYLNEQFF. For the CDR3, the DNA is TGCGCCAGCAGCTTGTCGTCCAACTATCTTAATGAGCAGTTCTTC.